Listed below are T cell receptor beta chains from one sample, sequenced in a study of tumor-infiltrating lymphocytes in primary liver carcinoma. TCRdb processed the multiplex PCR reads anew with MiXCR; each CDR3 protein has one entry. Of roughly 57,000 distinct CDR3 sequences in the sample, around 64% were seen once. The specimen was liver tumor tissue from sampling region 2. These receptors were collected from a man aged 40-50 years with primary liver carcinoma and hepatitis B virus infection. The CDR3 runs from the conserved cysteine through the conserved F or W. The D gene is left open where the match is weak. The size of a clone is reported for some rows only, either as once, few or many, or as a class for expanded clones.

TGTGCCAGCAGTTACGGGGTGAACTATGGCTACACCTTC	CASSYGVNYGYTF	13	TRBJ1-2	-	many	TRBV6-5
TGCAGTGCTAGAGGGACTGGCAGTCTTATGAATACGCAGTATTTT	CSARGTGSLMNTQYF	15	TRBJ2-3	-	-	TRBV20-1
TGTGCCAGCACTTCTTACCCTGCGTCGAGGTACGAGCAGTACTTC	CASTSYPASRYEQYF	15	TRBJ2-7	-	many	TRBV28
TGCAGCGCGGGTTGGGGTGAACACGAGCAGTACTTC	CSAGWGEHEQYF	12	TRBJ2-7	-	few	TRBV29-1
TGCGCCAGCAACCAAGATAGCGGGCCAGCCTACAATGAGCAGTCCTTC	CASNQDSGPAYNEQSF	16	TRBJ2-1	TRBD2	-	TRBV4-3
TGTACCAGCAGTACCGCAGATACGGAGTATTTT	CTSSTADTEYF	11	TRBJ2-3	-	-	TRBV6-1
TGTGCTAGCCTAGGACATCCGAACACCGGGGAGCTGTTTTTT	CASLGHPNTGELFF	14	TRBJ2-2	-	once	TRBV6-1
TGTGCCAGCAGTTCAGGGGACTATGGCTACACCTTC	CASSSGDYGYTF	12	TRBJ1-2	-	many	TRBV28
TGTGCCAGCAACTCGACAGCCCGGGGGGAGACCCAGTACTTC	CASNSTARGETQYF	14	TRBJ2-5	-	once	TRBV7-9
TGTGCCAGCAGCCTTACCGGGACTAGCGGGAGTGGAGATACGCGGTATTTT	CASSLTGTSGSGDTRYF	17	TRBJ2-3	TRBD2	-	TRBV5-5
TGTGCCAGCAGCTTCCGGAGGGGGAATGAGCAGTTCTTC	CASSFRRGNEQFF	13	TRBJ2-1	-	few	TRBV11-2
TGTGCGAGCATCCGAGAGGCAGGGGGCGGATCTGGCTACACCTTC	CASIREAGGGSGYTF	15	TRBJ1-2	TRBD1	-	TRBV4-2
TGTGCCAGCAGCCTGAAAGAGACCCAGTACTTC	CASSLKETQYF	11	TRBJ2-5	-	many	TRBV7-9
TGTGCCAGCACTCCCGGGACTCAACTCGCTCAGTACTTC	CASTPGTQLAQYF	13	TRBJ2-4	-	many	TRBV6-6
TGTGCCAGCAGCTCAACGCTAACCGGGACTAGCGGGATCAATGAGCAGTTCTTC	CASSSTLTGTSGINEQFF	18	TRBJ2-1	TRBD2	-	TRBV7-3
TGTGCCAGCAGTTACTCTTCCGGGCGTGATGATTTCTTT	CASSYSSGRDDFF	13	TRBJ1-1	-	-	TRBV6-5
TGTGCCAGCAGTTTAGGGGGCCAGTATAGCAATCAGCCCCAGCATTTT	CASSLGGQYSNQPQHF	16	TRBJ1-5	-	few	TRBV12-3/TRBV12-4
TGCGCCAGCAGCTTGGATAGGCATGAAAAACTGTTTTTT	CASSLDRHEKLFF	13	TRBJ1-4	-	many	TRBV5-1
TGCGCCAGCAGCCCGCGCGATAGGAGTAACTATGGCTACACCTTC	CASSPRDRSNYGYTF	15	TRBJ1-2	-	-	TRBV5-1
TGCAGCGACGCCCGGGACTTCACGAGGGAGCAGTTCTTC	CSDARDFTREQFF	13	TRBJ2-1	-	many	TRBV29-1
TGTGCAAGTAACTTAGAGCGGGGCTACGAGCAGTACTTC	CASNLERGYEQYF	13	TRBJ2-7	TRBD2	-	TRBV11-2
TGTGCCAGAAGTTACTTTGGTCCTCGGATCACTGAAGCTTTCTTT	CARSYFGPRITEAFF	15	TRBJ1-1	-	-	TRBV6-5
TGCGCAAGCAGCCAAGATCGGCGCTATGAGGTGTTCACCGGGGAGCTGTTTTTT	CASSQDRRYEVFTGELFF	18	TRBJ2-2	-	-	TRBV4-1
TGCGCCAGCAGCGAGGAGCTAGCGAGAGGGCACGAGCAGTACTTC	CASSEELARGHEQYF	15	TRBJ2-7	-	-	TRBV4-3
TGTTTCAGCAGTATGGGGGCAGGGGGGTCCTACGAGCAGTACTTC	CFSSMGAGGSYEQYF	15	TRBJ2-7	-	-	TRBV12-3/TRBV12-4
TGTGCCAGTAGCTATACAGGACCTTTCCCCGGGGAGCTGTTTTTT	CASSYTGPFPGELFF	15	TRBJ2-2	-	few	TRBV11-1
TGTGCCAGCATCCAGGGGAACACTGAAGCTCTCTTT	CASIQGNTEALF	12	TRBJ1-1	-	once	TRBV7-9
TGTGCCAGCAGTTTGGGGGATCAGCCCCAGCATTTT	CASSLGDQPQHF	12	TRBJ1-5	-	-	TRBV12-3/TRBV12-4
TGTACCAGTAGCTTCGGGAGCACAGATACGCAGTATTTT	CTSSFGSTDTQYF	13	TRBJ2-3	-	few	TRBV5-6